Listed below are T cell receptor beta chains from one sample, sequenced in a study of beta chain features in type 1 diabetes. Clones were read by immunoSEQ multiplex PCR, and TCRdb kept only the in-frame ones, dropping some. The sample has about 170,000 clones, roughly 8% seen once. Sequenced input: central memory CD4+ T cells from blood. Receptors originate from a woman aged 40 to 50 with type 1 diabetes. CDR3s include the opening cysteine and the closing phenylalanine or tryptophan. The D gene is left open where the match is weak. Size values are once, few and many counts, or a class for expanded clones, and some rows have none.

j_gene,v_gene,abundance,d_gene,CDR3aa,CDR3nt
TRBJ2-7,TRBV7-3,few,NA,CASSLYASANYEQYF,TGTGCCAGCAGCTTATATGCTAGCGCGAACTACGAGCAGTACTTC
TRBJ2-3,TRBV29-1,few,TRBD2,CSVGGISTDTQYF,TGCAGCGTGGGGGGGATTAGCACAGATACGCAGTATTTT
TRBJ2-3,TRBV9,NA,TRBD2,CASGAGGADTQYF,TGTGCCAGCGGGGCGGGGGGGGCAGATACGCAGTATTTT
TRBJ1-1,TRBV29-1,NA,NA,CSAQGQLGTEAFF,TGCAGCGCTCAGGGACAACTGGGGACTGAAGCTTTCTTT
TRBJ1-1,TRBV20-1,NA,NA,CSAANTEAFF,TGCAGTGCAGCCAACACTGAAGCTTTCTTT
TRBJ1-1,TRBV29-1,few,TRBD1,CSAAQGAQDTEAFF,TGCAGCGCTGCCCAGGGGGCGCAGGACACTGAAGCTTTCTTT
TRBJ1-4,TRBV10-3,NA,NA,CAISESWEDEKLFF,TGTGCCATCAGTGAGTCTTGGGAGGATGAAAAACTGTTTTTT
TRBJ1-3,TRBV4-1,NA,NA,CASTPWTAGSGNTIYF,TGCGCCAGCACTCCATGGACAGCTGGCTCTGGAAACACCATATATTTT
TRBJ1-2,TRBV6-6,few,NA,CASKEGTYGYTF,TGTGCCAGCAAGGAGGGAACCTATGGCTACACCTTC
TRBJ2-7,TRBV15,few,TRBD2,CATSRDALAGIEQYF,TGTGCCACCAGCAGAGATGCCCTAGCGGGTATCGAGCAGTACTTC
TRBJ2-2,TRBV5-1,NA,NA,CASSLTVAGSNTGELFF,TGCGCCAGCAGCTTGACAGTGGCAGGGTCTAACACCGGGGAGCTGTTTTTT
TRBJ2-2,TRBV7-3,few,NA,CASSFSPFAGELFF,TGTGCCAGCAGCTTCTCCCCGTTCGCCGGGGAGCTGTTTTTT
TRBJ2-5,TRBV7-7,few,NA,CASSSLAAETQYF,TGTGCTAGCAGTTCACTAGCCGCGGAGACCCAGTACTTC
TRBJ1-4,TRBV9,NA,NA,CASSGTTGPNEKLFF,TGTGCCAGCAGCGGCACAACAGGGCCAAATGAAAAACTGTTTTTT
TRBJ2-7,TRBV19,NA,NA,CASSTILGQGNEQYF,TGTGCCAGTAGTACCATCCTGGGGCAGGGAAACGAGCAGTACTTC
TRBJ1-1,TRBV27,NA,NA,CASSLYDSGLGEAFF,TGTGCCAGCAGTTTATACGACTCGGGGTTAGGTGAAGCTTTCTTT
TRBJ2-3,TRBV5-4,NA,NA,CASSSQGTDTQYF,TGTGCCAGCAGCTCCCAGGGAACAGATACGCAGTATTTT
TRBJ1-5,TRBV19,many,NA,CASSIKHLNQPQHF,TGTGCCAGTAGTATAAAACATCTTAATCAGCCCCAGCATTTT
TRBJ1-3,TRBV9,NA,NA,CASSWRISGDGNTIYF,TGTGCCAGCAGCTGGAGGATTTCGGGCGACGGAAACACCATATATTTT
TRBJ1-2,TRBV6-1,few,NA,CASSEAQGRRYTF,TGTGCCAGCAGTGAAGCCCAAGGGAGAAGGTACACCTTC
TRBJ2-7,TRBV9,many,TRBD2,CASSVSGRPHEQYF,TGTGCCAGCAGCGTTAGCGGGAGGCCCCACGAGCAGTACTTC
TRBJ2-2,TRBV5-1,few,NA,CASSEGAQLAGELFF,TGCGCCAGCAGCGAAGGGGCTCAGCTGGCCGGGGAGCTGTTTTTT
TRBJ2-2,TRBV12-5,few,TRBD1,CASGLMTGGTGELFF,TGTGCTAGTGGTTTAATGACAGGGGGCACCGGGGAGCTGTTTTTT
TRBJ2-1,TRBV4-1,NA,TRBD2,CASSQDRIEGGRRNEQFF,TGCGCCAGCAGCCAAGATCGAATTGAGGGAGGGCGTCGGAATGAGCAGTTCTTC
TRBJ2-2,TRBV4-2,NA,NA,CASSQSGVGELFF,TGTGCCAGCAGCCAATCAGGGGTCGGGGAGCTGTTTTTT
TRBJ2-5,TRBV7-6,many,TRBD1,CASSRQGWETQYF,TGTGCCAGCAGCCGACAGGGTTGGGAGACCCAGTACTTC
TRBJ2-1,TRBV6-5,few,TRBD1,CACMRTGVYNEQFF,TGTGCCTGCATGAGGACAGGAGTCTACAATGAGCAGTTCTTC
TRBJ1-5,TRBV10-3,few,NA,CAISLGGNQPQHF,TGTGCCATCAGCCTAGGGGGAAATCAGCCCCAGCATTTT
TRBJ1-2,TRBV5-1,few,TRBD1,CASSLGRGHGGYTF,TGCGCCAGCAGCTTGGGCAGGGGGCATGGTGGCTACACCTTC
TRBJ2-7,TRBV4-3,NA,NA,CASSRDTYSYEQYF,TGCGCCAGCAGCCGTGACACCTACTCCTACGAGCAGTACTTC
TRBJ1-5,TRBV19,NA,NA,CASSIRGGQPQHF,TGTGCCAGTAGTATAAGGGGAGGTCAGCCCCAGCATTTT
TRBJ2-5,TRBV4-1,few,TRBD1,CASSRPTRQGETQYF,TGCGCCAGCAGCCGCCCTACCCGACAGGGAGAGACCCAGTACTTC
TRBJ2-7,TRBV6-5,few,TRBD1,CASKGAGNLYEQYF,TGTGCCAGCAAGGGGGCAGGAAACCTCTACGAGCAGTACTTC
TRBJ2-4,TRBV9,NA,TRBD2,CASSGPTSGRVIQYF,TGTGCCAGCAGCGGGCCTACTAGCGGGAGAGTCATTCAGTACTTC
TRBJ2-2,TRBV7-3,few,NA,CASSLPGTTNTGELFF,TGTGCCAGCAGCTTGCCCGGGACAACGAACACCGGGGAGCTGTTTTTT
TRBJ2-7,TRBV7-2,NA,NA,CASSLGATTSYEQYF,TGTGCCAGCAGCTTAGGGGCGACAACCTCCTACGAGCAGTACTTC
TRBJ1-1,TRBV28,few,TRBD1,CASRPTGPNTEAFF,TGTGCCAGCAGGCCGACAGGGCCGAACACTGAAGCTTTCTTT
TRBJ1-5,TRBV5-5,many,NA,CASSLGRTVSSNQPQHF,TGTGCCAGCAGCTTGGGCCGGACAGTTTCTAGCAATCAGCCCCAGCATTTT
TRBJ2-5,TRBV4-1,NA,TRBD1,CASSRSGQQETQYF,TGCGCCAGCAGCAGATCGGGACAGCAAGAGACCCAGTACTTC